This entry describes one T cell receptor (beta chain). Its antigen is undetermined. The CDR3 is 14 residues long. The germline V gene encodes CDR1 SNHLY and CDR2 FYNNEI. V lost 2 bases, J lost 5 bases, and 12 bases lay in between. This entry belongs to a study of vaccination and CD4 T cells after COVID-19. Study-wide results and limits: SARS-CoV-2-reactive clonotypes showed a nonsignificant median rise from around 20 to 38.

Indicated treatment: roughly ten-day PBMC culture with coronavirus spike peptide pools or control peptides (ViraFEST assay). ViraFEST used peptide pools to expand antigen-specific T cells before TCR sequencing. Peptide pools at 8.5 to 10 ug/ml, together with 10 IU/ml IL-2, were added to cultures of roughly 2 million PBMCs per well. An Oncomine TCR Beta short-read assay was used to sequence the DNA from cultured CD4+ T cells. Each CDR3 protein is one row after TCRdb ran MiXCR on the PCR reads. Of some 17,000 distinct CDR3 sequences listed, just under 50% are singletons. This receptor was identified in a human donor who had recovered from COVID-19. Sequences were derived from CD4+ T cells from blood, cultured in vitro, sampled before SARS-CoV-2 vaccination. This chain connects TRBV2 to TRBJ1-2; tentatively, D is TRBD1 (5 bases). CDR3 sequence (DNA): TGTGCCAGCAGTGAAATAGGGGCTGGGTATGGCTACACCTTC. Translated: CASSEIGAGYGYTF.